Listed here is a single TCR beta chain. Its antigen remains undetermined. Qualities for individual bases were not recorded, and no much larger clone is one base off. In light of the paper, this sample's treatment or condition label describes: live attenuated yellow fever vaccine strain. At each blood-draw timepoint, two biological replicates of bulk PBMCs were obtained. PBMCs were isolated from peripheral blood using a standard Ficoll-Paque protocol. TriZol was used to extract RNA from bulk PBMCs, from CD4 and CD8 fractions, and from dextramer-positive and dextramer-negative fractions. TCR cDNA was synthesized by 5'RACE template switching, which introduced a universal primer site and unique molecular identifiers. cDNA synthesis was primed from both the TCR alpha and TCR beta constant segments. Two PCR steps were used to amplify libraries, with sample barcodes and sequencing adapters being added in the second step. Libraries were sequenced on Illumina HiSeq 2500 (2x100 bp) or NovaSeq (2x150 bp). In the authors' own workflow: MIGEC handled demultiplexing of reads and collapsing into UMI consensus sequences, while MiXCR performed V(D)J alignment. Vaccine-responding clonotypes were defined with edgeR using replicate PBMC samples, requiring FDR below 0.01 and a log2 fold change above 5 up to day 15. Each bulk clonotype was labeled CD4 or CD8 based on which sequenced repertoire, CD4 or CD8, contained the clonotype at higher abundance. TCRdb took the public reads, trimmed them with fastp at Q25, ran MiXCR for clone calling and kept in-frame beta chains. Every distinct CDR3 protein forms one entry, paired with its most common genes and DNA. TCRdb, rather than the study authors, made the V and J calls. A total of 500,000 to 650,000 distinct CDR3 sequences appear in this sample, approximately 13% of them only once. The ten top clones hold about 15% of the sample.

For CDR1 and CDR2, the germline V gene (reference sequence) lists GTSNPN and SVGIG. Trimming at the junction amounts to 3 bases on V and 8 bases on J, and the germline ends lie 22 bases apart. The CDR3 runs 16 amino acids, cysteine and phenylalanine included. Here the CDR3 DNA is all that survives: 48 bases in frame from base 1. This entry belongs to a study of T cells after yellow fever vaccination (dated by TCRdb to between 2018 and 2021). About the investigation overall: The SMART-Seq v4 Ultra Low Input RNA kit was used to prepare libraries from fractions with low cell numbers. Bulk TCR alpha and beta repertoires were sequenced longitudinally to track T-cell clones before and after primary and booster YFV17D yellow fever vaccination. Two healthy male donors, one aged 18 to 30 and one aged 30 to 39 years, were included in the cohort. Blood samples were taken at several timepoints before and after primary and secondary immunization, and bulk PBMC replicates and cell subsets were isolated.

General study outcomes and caveats: A small fraction of clonotypes showed up in both the CD4 and CD8 compartments, probably as a result of convergent recombination. Most clones expanded after primary vaccination were re-detected after the booster (around 96% of CD4 and approximately 89% of CD8), suggesting broad memory maintenance. The secondary T-cell response was found to be weaker but faster than the primary response, with a peak reached on day 5 rather than on day 15. Because abundant contaminating clonotypes from the bulk population could be contained in FACS-sorted repertoires, computational filtering was required. Because only a couple of donors were included in the study, the extent to which the findings can be generalized is limited.

This receptor was obtained from a man under 40 who received the YFV17D yellow fever vaccine. The chain couples TRBV30 to TRBJ1-4, and possibly TRBD1, on 6 matching bases. Sequenced here: PBMCs, sampled on the day of the yellow fever booster vaccination. The CDR3 is CAWRHDRGHAGEKLFF. The nucleotides read TGTGCCTGGAGACACGACCGGGGACATGCTGGGGAAAAACTGTTTTTT. With the rest looked up from the reference TRBV30 and TRBJ1-4 genes rather than sequenced, the full variable domain is SQTIHQWPATLVQPVGSPLSLECTVEGTSNPNLYWYRQAAGRGLQLLFYSVGIGQISSEVPQNLSASRPQDRQFILSSKKLLLSDSGFYLCAWRHDRGHAGEKLFFGSGTQLSVL.